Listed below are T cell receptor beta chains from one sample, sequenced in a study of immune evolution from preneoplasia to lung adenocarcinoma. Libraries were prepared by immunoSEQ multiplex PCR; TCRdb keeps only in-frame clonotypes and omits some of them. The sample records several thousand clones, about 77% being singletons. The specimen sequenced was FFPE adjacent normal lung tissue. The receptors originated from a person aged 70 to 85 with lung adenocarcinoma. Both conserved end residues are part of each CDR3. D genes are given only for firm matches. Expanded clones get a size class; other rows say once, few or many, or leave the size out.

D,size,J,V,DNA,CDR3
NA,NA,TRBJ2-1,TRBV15,TGTGCCACCAGCCCCCAGGGGTTGCTTACCTCCTACAATGAGCAGTTCTTC,CATSPQGLLTSYNEQFF
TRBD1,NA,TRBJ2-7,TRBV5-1,TGCGCCAGCAGCTTGGCCGGGCAGGGGGCCGAGCAGTACTTC,CASSLAGQGAEQYF
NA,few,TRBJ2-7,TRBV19,TGTGCCAGTAGCCTCAAGGACGGCTACTCCTACGAGCAGTACTTC,CASSLKDGYSYEQYF
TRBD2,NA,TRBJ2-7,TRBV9,TGTGCCAGCAGCGGAGCGGGGGGGCACGAGCAGTACTTC,CASSGAGGHEQYF
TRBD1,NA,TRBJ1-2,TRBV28,TGTGCCAGCAGTCGGGACAGGGTTAAGTCTGGCTACACCTTC,CASSRDRVKSGYTF
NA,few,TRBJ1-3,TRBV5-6,TGTGCCAGCAGCCCACCTACGGGGGCTGGAAACACCATATATTTT,CASSPPTGAGNTIYF
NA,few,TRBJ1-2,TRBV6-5,TGTGCCAGCAGTCCCCACGGGGTGCGGGGCTACACCTTC,CASSPHGVRGYTF
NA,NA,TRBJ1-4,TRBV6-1,TGTGCCAGCAGTGAGTTCCAGGCAACTAATGAAAAACTGTTTTTT,CASSEFQATNEKLFF
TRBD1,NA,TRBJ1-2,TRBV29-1,TGCAGCGTTGAAGATAGGACAGGGCGGGGGAACTATGGCTACACCTTC,CSVEDRTGRGNYGYTF
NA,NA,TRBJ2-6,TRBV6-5,TGTGCCAGCAGTTGGTCTGGGGCCAACGTCCTGACTTTC,CASSWSGANVLTF
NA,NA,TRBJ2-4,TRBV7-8,TGTGCCAGCAGCCCCCTTGGGGGGGCGGCCAAAAACATTCAGTACTTC,CASSPLGGAAKNIQYF
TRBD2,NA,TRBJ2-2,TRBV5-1,TGCGCCAGCAGGGCAACTAGCGGCGGCGGGGAGCTGTTTTTT,CASRATSGGGELFF
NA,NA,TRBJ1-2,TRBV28,TGTGCCAGCACGGGGGTAACGGCTGGCTACACCTTC,CASTGVTAGYTF
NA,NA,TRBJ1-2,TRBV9,TGTGCCAGCAGTCAACCACAAGCCGGGGGCCAGAGGAATGGCTACACCTTC,CASSQPQAGGQRNGYTF
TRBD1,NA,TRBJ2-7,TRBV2,TGTGCCAGCAGAGGGGGCCACGAGCAGTACTTC,CASRGGHEQYF
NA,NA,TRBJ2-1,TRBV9,TGTGCCAGCAGCGTAAGCCGTCGGTCCCTGGTGGGTGAGCAGTTCTTC,CASSVSRRSLVGEQFF
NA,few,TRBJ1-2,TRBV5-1,TGCGCCAGCAGCTTGGAGGGGAAAACTAACTATGGCTACACCTTC,CASSLEGKTNYGYTF
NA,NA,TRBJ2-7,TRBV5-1,TGCGCCTCCTCCGACCGGGAAAGCTCCTACGAGCAGTACTTC,CASSDRESSYEQYF
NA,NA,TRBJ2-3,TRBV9,TGTGCCAGCAGCGTAGGTAACACAGATACGCAGTATTTT,CASSVGNTDTQYF
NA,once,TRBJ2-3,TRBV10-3,TGTGCCATCAGCGAAGTGAGCGCAGATACGCAGTATTTT,CAISEVSADTQYF
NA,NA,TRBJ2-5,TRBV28,TGTGCCAGCAGTTACGGATCCCAAGAGACCCAGTACTTC,CASSYGSQETQYF
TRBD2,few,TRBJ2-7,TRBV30,TGTGCCTGGAGTAGGGGACTAGCGGGAGGAGGAGGCGAGCAGTACTTC,CAWSRGLAGGGGEQYF
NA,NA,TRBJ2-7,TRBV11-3,TGTGCCAGCAGCTTTGACGGGGCTCGCTCGGGCGAGCAGTACTTC,CASSFDGARSGEQYF
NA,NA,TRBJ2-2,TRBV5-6,TGTGCCAGCAGCCGGGACTTGGGGACATATTGGGAGCTGTTTTTT,CASSRDLGTYWELFF
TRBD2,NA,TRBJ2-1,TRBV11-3,TGTGCCAGCAGCCAAATAGCGGGCTTGAACAATGAGCAGTTCTTC,CASSQIAGLNNEQFF
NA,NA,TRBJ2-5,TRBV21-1,TGTGCCAGCAGCAAAGTCGGGTCGGAGGGACTAGCGGGAGTTACAGAGACCCAGTACTTC,CASSKVGSEGLAGVTETQYF
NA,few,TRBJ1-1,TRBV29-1,TGCAGCGTTGTGAAAGGCACCGGGAACACTGAAGCTTTCTTT,CSVVKGTGNTEAFF
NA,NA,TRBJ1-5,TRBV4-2,TGTGCCAGCAGCCAGGGTAGGGGCAATCAGCCCCAGCATTTT,CASSQGRGNQPQHF
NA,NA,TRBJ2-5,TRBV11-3,TGTGCCAGCAGCCACAGGGAAGAGACCCAGTACTTC,CASSHREETQYF
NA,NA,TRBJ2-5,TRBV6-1,TGTGCCAGCAGCCTACAAGAGACCCAGTACTTC,CASSLQETQYF
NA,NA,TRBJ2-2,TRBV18,TGTGCCAGCTCACCACAGGGTCTGGGAACCGGGGAGCTGTTTTTT,CASSPQGLGTGELFF
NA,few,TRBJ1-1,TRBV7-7,TGTGCCAGCAGCTTAAACAGGGACACTGAAGCTTTCTTT,CASSLNRDTEAFF
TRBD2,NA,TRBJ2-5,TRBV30,TGTGCCTGGAGGGCACTAGCGAGTTTCCAAGAGACCCAGTACTTC,CAWRALASFQETQYF
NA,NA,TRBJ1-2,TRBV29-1,TGCAGCGTGGGACCATTTGACTCAGATGGCTACACCTTC,CSVGPFDSDGYTF
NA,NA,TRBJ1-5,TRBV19,TGTGCCAGTAGTATCCCCCAGGGACCCAATCAGCCCCAGCATTTT,CASSIPQGPNQPQHF
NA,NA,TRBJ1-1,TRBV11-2,TGTGCCAGCAGCTCCGGGACAAGGACTCCCGAACCAGCTTTCTTT,CASSSGTRTPEPAFF
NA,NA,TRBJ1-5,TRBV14,TGTGCCAGCAGCCAAGGGGTCCGTCAGCCCCAGCATTTT,CASSQGVRQPQHF
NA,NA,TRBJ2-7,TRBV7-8,TGTGCCAGCAGCTTAAGTGTCACCCAGGACTACGAGCAGTACTTC,CASSLSVTQDYEQYF
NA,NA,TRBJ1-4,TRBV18,TGTGCCAGCTCCCTCAGACGCGTTGCAACTAATGAAAAACTGTTTTTT,CASSLRRVATNEKLFF
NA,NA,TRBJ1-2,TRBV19,TGTGCCAGTAGCGAGGGGAGGGGTGGCTACACCTTC,CASSEGRGGYTF
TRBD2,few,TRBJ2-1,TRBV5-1,TGCGCCAGCAGCTTGAGAGCGGGGGACAATGAGCAGTTCTTC,CASSLRAGDNEQFF
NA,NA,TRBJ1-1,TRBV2,TGTGCCAGCAGCCCGACAGGTATGAACACTGAAGCTTTCTTT,CASSPTGMNTEAFF
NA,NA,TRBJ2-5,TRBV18,TGTGCCAGCTCATTCGAAGAGACCCAGTACTTC,CASSFEETQYF
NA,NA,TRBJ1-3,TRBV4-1,TGCGCCAGCAGCCAAAAGGTACACTCTGGAAACACCATATATTTT,CASSQKVHSGNTIYF
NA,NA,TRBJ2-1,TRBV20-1,TGCAGTGCTAGAGATAGGGGTGGGCAGTTCTTC,CSARDRGGQFF
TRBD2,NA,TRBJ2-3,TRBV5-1,TGCGCCAGCAGCTTTAATAGCGGGAGCACAGATACGCAGTATTTT,CASSFNSGSTDTQYF
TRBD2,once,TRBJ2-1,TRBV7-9,TGTGCCAGCAGCTTACTGGGCCTAGCGGGAATCAATGAGCAGTTCTTC,CASSLLGLAGINEQFF
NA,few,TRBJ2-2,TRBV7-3,TGTGCCAGCAGTCCCTCTCTAACCGGGGAGCTGTTTTTT,CASSPSLTGELFF
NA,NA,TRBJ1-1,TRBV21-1,TGTGCCAGCAGCGGACAACAGGGGGATGGCACTGAAGCTTTCTTT,CASSGQQGDGTEAFF
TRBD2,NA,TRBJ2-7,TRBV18,TGTGCCAGCTCACCACCCGGGAGGAGGGTAAACGAGCAGTACTTC,CASSPPGRRVNEQYF
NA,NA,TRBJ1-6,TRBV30,TGTGCCTGGAGTGTAAAGGGAAGTTATAATTCACCCCTCCACTTT,CAWSVKGSYNSPLHF
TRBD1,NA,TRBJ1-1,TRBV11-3,TGTGCCAGCAGCTTAGGACAGGGGAGGAACACTGAAGCTTTCTTT,CASSLGQGRNTEAFF
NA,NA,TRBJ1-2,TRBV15,TGTGCCACCAGCAGCGCAGAGGGGATGACAGAAGGCTACACCTTC,CATSSAEGMTEGYTF
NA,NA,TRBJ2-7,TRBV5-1,TGCGCCAGCAGCTTTTCCGGGCCCACCTACGAGCAGTACTTC,CASSFSGPTYEQYF